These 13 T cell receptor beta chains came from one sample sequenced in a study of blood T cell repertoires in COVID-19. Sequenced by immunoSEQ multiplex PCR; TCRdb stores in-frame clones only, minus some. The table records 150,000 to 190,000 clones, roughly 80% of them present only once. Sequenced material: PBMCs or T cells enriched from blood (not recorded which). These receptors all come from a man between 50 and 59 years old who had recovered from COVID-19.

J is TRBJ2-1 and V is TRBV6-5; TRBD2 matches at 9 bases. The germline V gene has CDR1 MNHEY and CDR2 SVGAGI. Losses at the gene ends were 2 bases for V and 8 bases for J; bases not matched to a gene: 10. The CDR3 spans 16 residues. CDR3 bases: TGTGCCAGCAGTTACGCTCTAGCGGGGTCTTATTATGAGCAGTTCTTC. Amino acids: CASSYALAGSYYEQFF.

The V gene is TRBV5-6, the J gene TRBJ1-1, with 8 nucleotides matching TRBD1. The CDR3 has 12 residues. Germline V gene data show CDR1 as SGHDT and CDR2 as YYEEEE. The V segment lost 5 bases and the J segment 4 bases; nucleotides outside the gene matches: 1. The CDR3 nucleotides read TGTGCCAGCAGAACAGGGGGCACTGAAGCTTTCTTT. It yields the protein CASRTGGTEAFF.

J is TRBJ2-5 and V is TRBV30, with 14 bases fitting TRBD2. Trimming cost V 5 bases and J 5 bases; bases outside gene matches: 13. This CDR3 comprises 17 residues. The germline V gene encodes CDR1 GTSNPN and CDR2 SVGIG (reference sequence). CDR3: CAWSTSGGAACLETQYF. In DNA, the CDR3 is TGTGCCTGGTCGACTAGCGGGGGGGCCGCATGCCTTGAGACCCAGTACTTC.

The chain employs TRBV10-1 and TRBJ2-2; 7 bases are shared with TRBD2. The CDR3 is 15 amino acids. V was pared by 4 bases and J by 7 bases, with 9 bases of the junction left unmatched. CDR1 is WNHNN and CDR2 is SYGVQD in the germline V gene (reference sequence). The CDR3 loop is CASSAPGLRYGELFF. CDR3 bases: TGCGCCAGCAGTGCCCCGGGACTACGGTACGGGGAGCTGTTTTTT.

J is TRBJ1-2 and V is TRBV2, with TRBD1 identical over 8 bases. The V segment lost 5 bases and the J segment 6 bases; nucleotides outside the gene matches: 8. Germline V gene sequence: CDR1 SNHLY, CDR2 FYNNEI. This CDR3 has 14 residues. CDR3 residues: CASSSGQGLNGYTF. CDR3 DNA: TGTGCCAGCAGTTCCGGACAGGGCTTAAATGGCTACACCTTC.

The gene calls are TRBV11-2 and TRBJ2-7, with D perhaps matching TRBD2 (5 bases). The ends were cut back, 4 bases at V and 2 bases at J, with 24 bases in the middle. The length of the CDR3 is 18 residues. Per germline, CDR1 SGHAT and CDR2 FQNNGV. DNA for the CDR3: TGTGCCAGCAGCTCATCGATAAAGCTCAGCGGTTTTGCCTACGAGCAGTACTTC. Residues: CASSSSIKLSGFAYEQYF.

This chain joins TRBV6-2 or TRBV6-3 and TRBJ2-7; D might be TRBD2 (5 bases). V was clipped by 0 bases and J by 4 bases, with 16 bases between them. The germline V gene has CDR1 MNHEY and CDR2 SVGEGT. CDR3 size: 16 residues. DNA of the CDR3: TGTGCCAGCAGTTACTCTTTCCCACACGGGGAATACGAGCAGTACTTC. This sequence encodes CASSYSFPHGEYEQYF.

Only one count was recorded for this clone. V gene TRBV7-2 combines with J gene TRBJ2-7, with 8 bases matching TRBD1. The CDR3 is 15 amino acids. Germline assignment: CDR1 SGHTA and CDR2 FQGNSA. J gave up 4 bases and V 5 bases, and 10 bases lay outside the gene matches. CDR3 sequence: CASSKTGDGVYEQYF. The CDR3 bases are TGTGCCAGCAGCAAGACAGGGGACGGTGTTTACGAGCAGTACTTC. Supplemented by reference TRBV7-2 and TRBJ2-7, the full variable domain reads GAGVSQSPSNKVTEKGKDVELRCDPISGHTALYWYRQSLGQGLEFLIYFQGNSAPDKSGLPSDRFSAERTGGSVSTLTIQRTQQEDSAVYLCASSKTGDGVYEQYFGPGTRLTVT.

CDR3 protein: CASSPSGTSGDSSYNEQFF. The CDR3 nucleotides read TGTGCCAGCAGCCCTAGTGGGACTAGCGGGGACAGCTCCTACAATGAGCAGTTCTTC. V is TRBV9 and J is TRBJ2-1; TRBD2 agrees at 13 bases. This CDR3 is 19 amino acids long. CDR1 is SGDLS and CDR2 is YYNGEE in the germline V gene. J was trimmed by 0 bases and V by 4 bases; bases with no gene match: 10.

CDR3 loop: CASSVEGRGRNYGYTF. Written as DNA, the CDR3 is TGTGCCAGCAGCGTAGAAGGCAGGGGGCGAAACTATGGCTACACCTTC. This sequence joins TRBV9 and TRBJ1-2, with 8 bases lining up with TRBD1. There are 16 residues in the CDR3. Germline V gene lookup returns CDR1 SGDLS and CDR2 YYNGEE. The junction had 6 bases not matched to a gene; V was cut back by 0 bases and J by 2 bases.

CDR3 amino acids: CAWSVGGGGFRGERSPLHF. CDR3 nucleotide sequence: TGTGCCTGGAGTGTTGGAGGGGGCGGATTTCGGGGTGAGCGTTCACCCCTCCACTTT. V gene TRBV30 combines with J gene TRBJ1-6; 7 bases line up with TRBD1. The ends lost 0 bases at V and 9 bases at J; junction bases unmatched: 20. In germline, CDR1 is GTSNPN, CDR2 SVGIG (reference sequence). The CDR3 is 19 amino acids.

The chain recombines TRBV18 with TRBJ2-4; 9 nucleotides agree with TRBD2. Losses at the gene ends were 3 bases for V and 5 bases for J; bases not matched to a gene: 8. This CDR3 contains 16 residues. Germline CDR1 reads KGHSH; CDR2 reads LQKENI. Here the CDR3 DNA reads TGTGCCAGCTCACCTCGGCGGGGGGGTATCGAAAACATTCAGTACTTC. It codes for CASSPRRGGIENIQYF.

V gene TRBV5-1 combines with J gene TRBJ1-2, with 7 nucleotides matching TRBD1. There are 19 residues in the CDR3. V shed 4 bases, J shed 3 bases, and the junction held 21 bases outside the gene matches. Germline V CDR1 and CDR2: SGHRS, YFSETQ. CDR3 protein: CASSGGDSGYRLLYYGYTF. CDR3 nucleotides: TGCGCCAGCAGCGGTGGGGACAGCGGATACCGTCTCTTGTACTATGGCTACACCTTC.